Listed below are T cell receptor beta chains from one sample, sequenced in a study of cytotoxic CD8 clonotypes in ibrutinib-treated CLL. TCRdb's copy holds only in-frame clones and misses some; the assay was immunoSEQ multiplex PCR. The sample gives roughly 160,000 clones, roughly four fifths of which show up once; about 4.3% is in the top ten. Sample: PBMCs, taken after 24 months of ibrutinib treatment. Receptors were obtained from a human donor with chronic lymphocytic leukemia. The CDR3 runs from the conserved cysteine through the conserved F or W. D genes are given only for firm matches. Clone sizes are given selectively: once, few, many, or a class where the clone is expanded.

J	V	D	length	size	CDR3	DNA
TRBJ2-4	TRBV7-9	.	14	many	CASSLAGAKNIQYF	TGTGCCAGCAGCTTAGCAGGAGCCAAAAACATTCAGTACTTC
TRBJ1-1	TRBV5-4	.	13	.	CASSWGRETETFF	TGTGCCAGCAGCTGGGGCCGCGAGACTGAAACTTTCTTT
TRBJ2-1	TRBV7-8	.	16	.	CASSLRAVGAYNEQFF	TGTGCCAGCAGCTTAAGGGCAGTGGGGGCCTACAATGAGCAGTTCTTC
TRBJ1-1	TRBV25-1	.	15	.	CASRRDRTMNTEAFF	TGTGCCAGCAGAAGAGACAGGACCATGAACACTGAAGCTTTCTTT
TRBJ1-1	TRBV5-4	TRBD1	13	.	CASSLGGQREAFF	TGTGCCAGCAGCTTGGGGGGACAGCGAGAAGCTTTCTTT
TRBJ1-1	TRBV5-1	.	15	.	CASRGAYGLNTEAFF	TGCGCCAGCAGGGGTGCGTACGGTCTGAACACTGAAGCTTTCTTT
TRBJ1-5	TRBV19	.	15	.	CASSSQTGGNQPQHF	TGTGCCAGTAGTTCACAGACAGGTGGCAATCAGCCCCAGCATTTT
TRBJ2-5	TRBV5-1	.	14	.	CASSLEGTQETQYF	TGCGCCAGCAGCTTGGAGGGAACCCAAGAGACCCAGTACTTC
TRBJ1-2	TRBV6-5	TRBD1	15	.	CASSAGEGGHYGYTF	TGTGCCAGCAGCGCGGGGGAAGGGGGCCACTATGGCTACACCTTC
TRBJ2-3	TRBV7-9	TRBD2	15	.	CASSASGGVTDTQYF	TGTGCCAGCAGCGCTAGCGGGGGGGTCACAGATACGCAGTATTTT
TRBJ2-2	TRBV5-1	TRBD1	18	.	CASSPLPGTGTNTGELFF	TGCGCCAGCAGCCCCCTTCCCGGGACAGGGACGAACACCGGGGAGCTGTTTTTT
TRBJ1-3	TRBV5-1	.	14	.	CASSLLSLGNTIYF	TGCGCCAGCAGCTTGCTCAGTCTTGGAAACACCATATATTTT
TRBJ1-5	TRBV28	.	16	.	CASSFGRQGSNQPQHF	TGTGCCAGCAGTTTTGGCCGGCAGGGTAGCAATCAGCCCCAGCATTTT
TRBJ1-2	TRBV6-5	TRBD1	15	.	CASSGPRTGVYGYTF	TGTGCCAGCAGTGGTCCTCGGACAGGGGTCTATGGCTACACCTTC
TRBJ2-7	TRBV30	.	12	.	CAWSVLGYEQYF	TGTGCCTGGAGTGTATTGGGATACGAGCAGTACTTC
TRBJ2-5	TRBV13	.	12	.	CASSLGLSAQYF	TGTGCCAGCAGCTTAGGTCTCTCAGCCCAGTACTTC
TRBJ1-2	TRBV2	.	14	.	CASSQQTGNYGYTF	TGTGCCAGCAGTCAACAGACCGGTAACTATGGCTACACCTTC